This T cell receptor beta chain derives from a study of shared clonotypes between healthy human individuals. From germline, CDR1 is SQVTM and CDR2 ANQGSEA. The CDR3 totals 11 residues, both ends included. An even split of each subset's genomic DNA across several immunoSEQ plates was performed. Bulk PBMC genomic DNA spanned ten immunoSEQ deep plates. Measured with immunoSEQ multiplex PCR; TCRdb has only the in-frame clones, and not every one. The data show about 460,000 clones, roughly three quarters seen once. With regard to this clone: A far larger clone is off by one base, so a read error is likely. The DNA is omitted, as the CDR3 cannot be located on it reliably, and the CDR3 follows TCRdb's listing.

The V call is TRBV29-1, the J call TRBJ1-2. The origin of this receptor is a woman between 35 and 50 years old in good health. Some clones in this sample may be carry-over from other donors' samples. The sequencing sample was made of PBMCs. The CDR3 sequence: CSESSDYGCTF.